The clone carrying this T cell receptor (beta chain) turned up a few times. Its antigen is undetermined. TCRdb re-called the RACE reads with MiXCR, one entry per CDR3 protein. The table has 52,000 or so distinct CDR3 sequences, over 9% seen once. This entry comes from a study of human T cells and chemical hapten exposure. Study details: Each week of the roughly 22-week study, patients had diphenylcyclopropenone applied to the scalp. Application of 0.01% DPC to the upper back was done by patch test, with a reading at 6 days.

Whole-study findings and limits: TCRs exceeding 1 in 1000 frequency stayed unchanged with DPC sensitization.

Documented time point: pre-sensitization, week 0. Indicated treatment: therapeutic diphenylcyclopropenone sensitization with weekly scalp DPC. Venepuncture was done earlier than the placement of each patch test. This CDR3 has 14 amino acids. Germline-derived CDR1 and CDR2 are SGHRS and YFSETQ. The V end lost 1 base, the J end lost 2 bases, and 10 bases lay between the germline ends. This TCR was sampled from a man aged 40-49 years with alopecia areata. Some clones in this sample may be carry-over from other donors' samples. The rearrangement links TRBV5-1 to TRBJ2-7, with unresolved D. The sample was whole blood, taken in connection with sensitization to the hapten diphenylcyclopropenone (DPC). For the CDR3, the DNA is TGCGCCAGCAGCTTGAGGGATCCCACCTACGAGCAGTACTTC. It specifies CASSLRDPTYEQYF.